The next 9 T cell receptor beta chains were all read from a single sample in a study of T cell clonotyping in hematopoietic cell transplantation. The data were produced by immunoSEQ multiplex PCR, yet TCRdb's version contains in-frame clones alone and is incomplete. The sample consists of roughly 15,000 clones, about 56% of them appearing once. Sequencing input: PBMCs. Source of these receptors: a human donor who either received an allogeneic hematopoietic cell transplant for a myeloid malignancy or was a related donor (not recorded which). Some clones in this sample may be carry-over from other donors' samples.

This rearrangement joins TRBV19 to TRBJ1-4; the D is unclear. Trimming cost V 5 bases and J 0 bases, with 10 bases left between them. The CDR3 has 15 amino acids. Germline CDR1 LNHDA, CDR2 SQIVND (reference sequence). The CDR3 reads CASSPEEATNEKLFF. CDR3 coding DNA: TGTGCCAGTAGTCCGGAGGAAGCAACTAATGAAAAACTGTTTTTT.

The chain uses TRBV5-6 and TRBJ2-7; 7 nucleotides match TRBD1. This CDR3 has 15 amino acids. V lost 2 bases to trimming and J lost 6 bases; unmatched junction nucleotides: 11. Germline loops: CDR1 SGHDT, CDR2 YYEEEE. CDR3 sequence (DNA): TGTGCCAGCAGCTTCCCCAACGCAGGGGGAAGCGAGCAGTACTTC. The encoded protein is CASSFPNAGGSEQYF.

This clone was detected only a few times. The DNA is omitted, as the CDR3 cannot be located on it reliably, and the CDR3 follows TCRdb's listing. The rearrangement uses TRBV29-1 and TRBJ1-2; the table's D gene call, TRBD1, was not cross checked with the DNA. Germline V lookup: CDR1 SQVTM, CDR2 ANQGSEA. The CDR3 is 12 amino acids in total, end residues counted. This chain's CDR3 is CSVEQVGQGNFF.

The genes are TRBV28 and TRBJ2-7; TRBD2 might be the D (5 bases). CDR1 is MDHEN, CDR2 SYDVKM, per germline. CDR3 length equals 15 residues. V shed 4 bases and J shed 7 bases, with 20 bases lying between them. CDR3 sequence reads: CASSSISDGDSEQYF. In DNA form, the CDR3 reads TGTGCCAGCAGTTCCATATCGGACGGGGATTCTGAGCAGTACTTC.

This chain links TRBV29-1 with TRBJ1-1; tentative D call: TRBD1 (5 bases). This CDR3 contains 14 residues. Trimming removed 2 bases at V and 11 bases at J, with 21 bases between. CDR1 is SQVTM and CDR2 is ANQGSEA in the germline V gene. The CDR3 sequence is CSVEPAGRPEVAFF. The CDR3 coding sequence is TGCAGCGTTGAACCTGCGGGACGGCCAGAGGTGGCTTTCTTT.

By sample share, this clone is large. The chain combines TRBV5-6 with TRBJ2-7; the D is unclear. Trimming stripped 3 bases from V and 2 bases from J, with 12 bases between. The CDR3 is made up of 14 amino acids. Germline CDR1 is SGHDT and CDR2 is YYEEEE. CDR3 residues: CASSSDGSPYEQYF. The CDR3 coding sequence is TGTGCCAGCAGCTCGGACGGTTCCCCCTACGAGCAGTACTTC.

The J gene is TRBJ2-2, the V gene TRBV28; TRBD2 matches at 12 bases. Germline V gene sequence: CDR1 MDHEN, CDR2 SYDVKM. This CDR3 is 16 amino acids long. The ends lost 6 bases at V and 9 bases at J; junction bases unmatched: 11. CDR3 in amino acids: CASSPRLAGDGRELFF. CDR3 sequence (DNA): TGTGCCAGCAGCCCTCGACTAGCGGGAGACGGAAGGGAGCTGTTTTTT.

The rearrangement uses TRBV7-6 and TRBJ1-5; tentative D call: TRBD1 (5 bases). The V end was cut by 1 base, the J end by 6 bases, with 16 bases between. Germline V gives CDR1 SGHVS, CDR2 FNYEAQ. The CDR3 totals 16 residues. CDR3 amino acids: CASSLGTGEGSQPQHF. CDR3 nucleotide sequence: TGTGCCAGCAGCTTAGGGACGGGCGAGGGGAGTCAGCCCCAGCATTTT. Combining the CDR3 with reference TRBV7-6 and TRBJ1-5 gives the whole variable domain GAGVSQSPRYKVTKRGQDVALRCDPISGHVSLYWYRQALGQGPEFLTYFNYEAQQDKSGLPNDRFSAERPEGSISTLTIQRTEQRDSAMYRCASSLGTGEGSQPQHFGDGTRLSIL.

The chain uses TRBV4-3 and TRBJ2-7; 7 bases fit TRBD1. The CDR3 spans 14 residues. With 0 bases clipped from V and 3 bases from J, the junction kept 2 bases outside the gene matches. CDR1 LGHNA and CDR2 YSLEER come from the germline V gene. CDR3: CASSQEPGGYEQYF. The CDR3 region has the DNA TGCGCCAGCAGCCAAGAACCAGGGGGCTACGAGCAGTACTTC.